One and the same sample provided the 5 T cell receptor beta chains below, sequenced in a study of T cell responses to AZD1222 COVID-19 vaccine. Libraries were prepared by immunoSEQ multiplex PCR; TCRdb keeps only in-frame clonotypes and omits some of them. There are roughly 140,000 clones in the sample; under 95% occur only once, and about 2.1% lies in the top ten. Sequenced material: peripheral blood, taken on day 0 of AZD1222 vaccination. The receptor source for this set is an adult in good health.

This chain uses TRBV12-3 or TRBV12-4 with TRBJ2-7; TRBD2 matches at 8 bases. Trimming removed 0 bases from V and 6 bases from J; junction bases left unmatched: 1. This CDR3 is 13 amino acids long. The DNA of the CDR3 is TGTGCCAGCAGTTTAGCCCGGGGGGGCGAGCAGTACTTC. This sequence encodes CASSLARGGEQYF.

This chain uses TRBV5-4 with TRBJ2-5; TRBD1 might be the D (6 bases). Trimming took off 0 bases at V and 6 bases at J, with 12 bases between the two ends. This CDR3 region has 14 residues. The germline gives CDR1 SGHNT, CDR2 YYREEE (reference sequence). The CDR3 DNA reads as TGTGCCAGCAGCTTGGAACCCCAGGGGCAGACCCAGTACTTC. This translates into CASSLEPQGQTQYF.

V is TRBV7-2 and J is TRBJ2-5; no firm D call. The CDR3 length is 13 residues. The germline gives CDR1 SGHTA, CDR2 FQGNSA. Trimming left V 1 base short and J 1 base short, with 4 bases between. CDR3 loop: CASSLDSQETQYF. CDR3 in DNA: TGTGCCAGCAGCTTAGACAGCCAAGAGACCCAGTACTTC.

DNA of the CDR3: TGCAGTGCTGCTGGGAAGGATACGCAGTATTTT. This sequence encodes CSAAGKDTQYF. The chain employs TRBV20-1 and TRBJ2-3; D is ambiguous. The CDR3 has 11 amino acids. Germline V CDR1 and CDR2: DFQATT, SNEGSKA (reference sequence). The V end was cut by 5 bases, the J end by 6 bases, with 9 bases between.

The chain is built from TRBV5-1 and TRBJ2-6; 10 positions match TRBD1. The ends lost 4 bases at V and 4 bases at J; junction bases unmatched: 8. The CDR3 totals 17 residues. Germline V gene data show CDR1 as SGHRS and CDR2 as YFSETQ. CDR3 residues: CASSPGDRGYGANVLTF. DNA of the CDR3: TGCGCCAGCAGCCCAGGGGACAGGGGATACGGGGCCAACGTCCTGACTTTC.